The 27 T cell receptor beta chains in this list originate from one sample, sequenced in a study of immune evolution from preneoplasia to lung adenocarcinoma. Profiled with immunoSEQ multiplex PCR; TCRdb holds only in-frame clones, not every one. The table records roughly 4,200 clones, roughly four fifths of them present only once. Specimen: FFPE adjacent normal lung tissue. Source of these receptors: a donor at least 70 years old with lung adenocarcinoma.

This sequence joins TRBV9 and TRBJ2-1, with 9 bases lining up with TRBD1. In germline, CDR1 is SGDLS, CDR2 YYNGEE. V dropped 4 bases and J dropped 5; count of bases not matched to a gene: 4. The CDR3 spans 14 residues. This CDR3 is CASSPGDRDNEQFF. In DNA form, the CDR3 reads TGTGCCAGCAGCCCAGGGGACAGGGACAATGAGCAGTTCTTC.

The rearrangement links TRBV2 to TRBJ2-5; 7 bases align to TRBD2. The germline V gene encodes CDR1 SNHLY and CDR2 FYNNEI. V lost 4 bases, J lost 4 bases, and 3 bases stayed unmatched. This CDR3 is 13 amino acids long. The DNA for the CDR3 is TGTGCCAGCAGTGTCGGGGGGAGAGAGACCCAGTACTTC. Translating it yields CASSVGGRETQYF.

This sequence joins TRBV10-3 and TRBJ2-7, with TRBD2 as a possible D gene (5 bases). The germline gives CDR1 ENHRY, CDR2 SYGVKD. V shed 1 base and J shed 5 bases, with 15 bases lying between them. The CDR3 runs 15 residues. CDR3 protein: CAISELDPGRDEQYF. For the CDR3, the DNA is TGTGCCATCAGTGAGTTAGACCCGGGAAGAGACGAGCAGTACTTC.

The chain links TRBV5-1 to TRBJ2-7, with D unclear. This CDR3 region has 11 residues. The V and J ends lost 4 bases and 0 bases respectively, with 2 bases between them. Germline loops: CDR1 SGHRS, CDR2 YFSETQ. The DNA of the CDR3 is TGCGCCAGCAGCAGCTCCTACGAGCAGTACTTC. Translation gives CASSSSYEQYF.

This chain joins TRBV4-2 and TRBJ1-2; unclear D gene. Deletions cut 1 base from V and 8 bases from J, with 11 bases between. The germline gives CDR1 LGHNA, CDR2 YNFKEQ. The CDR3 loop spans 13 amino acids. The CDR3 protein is CASSQVSARGYTF. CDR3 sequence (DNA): TGTGCCAGCAGCCAAGTCTCAGCGCGGGGCTACACCTTC.

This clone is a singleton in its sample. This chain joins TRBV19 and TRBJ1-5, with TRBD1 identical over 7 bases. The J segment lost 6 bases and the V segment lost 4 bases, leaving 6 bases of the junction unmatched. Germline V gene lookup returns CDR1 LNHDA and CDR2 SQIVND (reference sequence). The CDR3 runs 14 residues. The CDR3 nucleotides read TGTGCCAGTAGTACGACAGGGAGGGGTCAGCCCCAGCATTTT. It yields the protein CASSTTGRGQPQHF.

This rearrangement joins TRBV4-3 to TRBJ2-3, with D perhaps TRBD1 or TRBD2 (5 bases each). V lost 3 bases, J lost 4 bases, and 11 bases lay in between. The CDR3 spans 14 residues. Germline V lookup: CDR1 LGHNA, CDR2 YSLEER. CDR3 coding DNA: TGCGCCAGCAGCCATTCCGGGGCCCCAGATACGCAGTATTTT. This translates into CASSHSGAPDTQYF.

The CDR3 spells CSVVLTADTQYF. The CDR3 DNA sequence: TGCAGCGTTGTACTAACGGCGGATACGCAGTATTTT. The rearrangement links TRBV29-1 to TRBJ2-3; D gene ambiguous. The CDR3 length is 12 residues. Germline V lookup: CDR1 SQVTM, CDR2 ANQGSEA. V dropped 4 bases and J dropped 6 bases, with 11 bases sitting between them.

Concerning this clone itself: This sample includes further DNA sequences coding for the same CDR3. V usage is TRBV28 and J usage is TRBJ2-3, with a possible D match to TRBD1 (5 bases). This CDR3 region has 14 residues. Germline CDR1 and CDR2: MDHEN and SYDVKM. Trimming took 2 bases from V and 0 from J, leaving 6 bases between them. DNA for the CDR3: TGTGCCAGCAGTTTAAGGGGAAGCACAGATACGCAGTATTTT. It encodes CASSLRGSTDTQYF.

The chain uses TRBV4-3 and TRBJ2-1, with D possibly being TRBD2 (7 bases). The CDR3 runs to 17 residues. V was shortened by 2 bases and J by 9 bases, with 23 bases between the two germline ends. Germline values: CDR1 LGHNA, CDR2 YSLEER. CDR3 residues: CASSQNLGGAGVGEQFF. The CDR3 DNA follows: TGCGCCAGCAGCCAAAACCTGGGGGGGGCAGGAGTGGGTGAGCAGTTCTTC.

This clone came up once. The CDR3 spells CASSLKGGQPQHF. In DNA, the CDR3 is TGTGCCAGCAGCTTGAAGGGGGGTCAGCCCCAGCATTTT. The chain recombines TRBV5-5 with TRBJ1-5; D is perhaps TRBD1 (6 bases). The length of the CDR3 is 13 residues. Germline V gene sequence: CDR1 SGHKS, CDR2 YYEKEE (reference sequence). V was trimmed by 1 base and J by 6 bases, leaving 8 bases between them.

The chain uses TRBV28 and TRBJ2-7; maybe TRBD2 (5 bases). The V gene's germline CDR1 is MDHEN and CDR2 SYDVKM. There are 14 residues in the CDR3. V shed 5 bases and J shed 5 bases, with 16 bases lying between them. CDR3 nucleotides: TGTGCCAGCAGTCCACACGGGGAAGCGAACGAGCAGTACTTC. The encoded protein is CASSPHGEANEQYF.

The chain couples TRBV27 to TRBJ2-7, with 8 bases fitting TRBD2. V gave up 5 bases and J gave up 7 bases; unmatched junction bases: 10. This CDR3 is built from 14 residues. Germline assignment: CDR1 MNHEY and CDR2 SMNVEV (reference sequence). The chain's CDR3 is CASSPGLGVEEQYF. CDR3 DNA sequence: TGTGCCAGCAGTCCGGGACTAGGGGTAGAGGAGCAGTACTTC.

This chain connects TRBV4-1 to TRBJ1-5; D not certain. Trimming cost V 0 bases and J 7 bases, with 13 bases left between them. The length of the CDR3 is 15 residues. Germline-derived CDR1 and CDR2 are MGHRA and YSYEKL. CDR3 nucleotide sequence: TGCGCCAGCAGCCAAGAACTCGGATTTGGACAGCCCCAGCATTTT. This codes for CASSQELGFGQPQHF.

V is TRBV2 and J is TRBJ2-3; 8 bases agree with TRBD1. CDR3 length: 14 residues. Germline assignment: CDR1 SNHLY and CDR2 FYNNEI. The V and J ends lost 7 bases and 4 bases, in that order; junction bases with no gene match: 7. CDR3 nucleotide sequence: TGTGCCAGCAAGCCGGACAGGGTGGCAGATACGCAGTATTTT. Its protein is CASKPDRVADTQYF.

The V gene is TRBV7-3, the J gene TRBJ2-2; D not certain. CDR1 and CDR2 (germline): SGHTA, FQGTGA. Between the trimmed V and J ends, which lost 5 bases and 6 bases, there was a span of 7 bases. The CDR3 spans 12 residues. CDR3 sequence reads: CASSRYPGELFF. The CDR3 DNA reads TGTGCCAGCAGCCGGTACCCCGGGGAGCTGTTTTTT.

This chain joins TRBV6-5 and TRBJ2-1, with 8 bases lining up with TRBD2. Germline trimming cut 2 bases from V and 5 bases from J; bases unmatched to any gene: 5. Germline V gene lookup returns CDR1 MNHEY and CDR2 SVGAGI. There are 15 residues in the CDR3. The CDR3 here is CASSYDWRGDNEQFF. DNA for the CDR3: TGTGCCAGCAGTTACGATTGGCGGGGGGACAATGAGCAGTTCTTC.

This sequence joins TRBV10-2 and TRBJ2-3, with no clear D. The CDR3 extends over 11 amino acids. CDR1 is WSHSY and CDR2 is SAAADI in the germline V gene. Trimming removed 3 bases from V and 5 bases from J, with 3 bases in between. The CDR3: CASSELDTQYF. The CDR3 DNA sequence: TGCGCCAGCAGTGAACTAGATACGCAGTATTTT.

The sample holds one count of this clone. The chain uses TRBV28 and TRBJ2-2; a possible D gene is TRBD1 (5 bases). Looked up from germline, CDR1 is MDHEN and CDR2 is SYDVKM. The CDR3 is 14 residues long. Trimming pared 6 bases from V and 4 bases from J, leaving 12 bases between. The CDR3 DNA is TGTGCCAGCAGCTCCACAGGCGTCACCGGGGAGCTGTTTTTT. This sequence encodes CASSSTGVTGELFF.

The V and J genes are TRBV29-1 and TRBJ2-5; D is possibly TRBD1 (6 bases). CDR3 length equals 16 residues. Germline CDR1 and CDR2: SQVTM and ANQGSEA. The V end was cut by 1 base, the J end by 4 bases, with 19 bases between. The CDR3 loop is CSVEVFQGLLGETQYF. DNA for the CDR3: TGCAGCGTTGAAGTATTTCAGGGGTTGTTGGGAGAGACCCAGTACTTC.

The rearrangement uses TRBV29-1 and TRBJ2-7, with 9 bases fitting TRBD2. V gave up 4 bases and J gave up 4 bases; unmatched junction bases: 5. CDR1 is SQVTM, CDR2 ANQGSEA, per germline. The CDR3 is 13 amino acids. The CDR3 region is CSVASGRWYEQYF. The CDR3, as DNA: TGCAGCGTTGCCAGCGGGAGGTGGTACGAGCAGTACTTC.

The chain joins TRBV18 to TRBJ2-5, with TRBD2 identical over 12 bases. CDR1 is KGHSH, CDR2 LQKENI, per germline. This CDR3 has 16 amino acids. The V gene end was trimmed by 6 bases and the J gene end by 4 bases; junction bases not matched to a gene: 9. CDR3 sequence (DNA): TGTGCCAGCTCTATTAGGACTAGCGGGATTGGAGAGACCCAGTACTTC. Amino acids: CASSIRTSGIGETQYF.

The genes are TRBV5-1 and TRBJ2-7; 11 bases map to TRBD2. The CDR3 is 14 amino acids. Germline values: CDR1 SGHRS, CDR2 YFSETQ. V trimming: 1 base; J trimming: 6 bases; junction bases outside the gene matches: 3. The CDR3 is CASSLSGTSGEQYF. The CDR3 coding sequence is TGCGCCAGCAGCTTGTCCGGGACTAGCGGCGAGCAGTACTTC.

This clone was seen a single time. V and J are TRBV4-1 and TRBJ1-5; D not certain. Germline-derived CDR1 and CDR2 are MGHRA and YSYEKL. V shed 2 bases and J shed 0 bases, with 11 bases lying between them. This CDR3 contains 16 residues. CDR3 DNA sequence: TGCGCCAGCAGCCAAAAAGGCCGAGATAGCAATCAGCCCCAGCATTTT. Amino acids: CASSQKGRDSNQPQHF.

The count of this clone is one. This chain's CDR3 is CASSIDLMRRNQPQHF. The CDR3 nucleotides read TGTGCCAGTAGTATAGATCTAATGAGGAGGAATCAGCCCCAGCATTTT. The rearrangement uses TRBV19 and TRBJ1-5; D not resolved. Germline V gene data show CDR1 as LNHDA and CDR2 as SQIVND (reference sequence). The CDR3 has 16 residues. V was pared by 0 bases and J by 4 bases, with 13 bases between.

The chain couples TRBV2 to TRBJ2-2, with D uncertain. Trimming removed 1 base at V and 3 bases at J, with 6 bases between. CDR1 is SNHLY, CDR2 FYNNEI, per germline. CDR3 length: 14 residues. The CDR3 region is CASSEESDTGELFF. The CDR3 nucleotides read TGTGCCAGCAGTGAAGAGAGCGACACCGGGGAGCTGTTTTTT.

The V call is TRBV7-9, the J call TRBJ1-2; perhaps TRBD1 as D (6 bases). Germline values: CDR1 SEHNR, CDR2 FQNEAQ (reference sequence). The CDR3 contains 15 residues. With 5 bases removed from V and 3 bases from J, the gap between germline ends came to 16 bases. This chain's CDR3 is CASSLMWGPDYGYTF. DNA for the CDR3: TGTGCCAGCAGCCTAATGTGGGGGCCGGACTATGGCTACACCTTC.